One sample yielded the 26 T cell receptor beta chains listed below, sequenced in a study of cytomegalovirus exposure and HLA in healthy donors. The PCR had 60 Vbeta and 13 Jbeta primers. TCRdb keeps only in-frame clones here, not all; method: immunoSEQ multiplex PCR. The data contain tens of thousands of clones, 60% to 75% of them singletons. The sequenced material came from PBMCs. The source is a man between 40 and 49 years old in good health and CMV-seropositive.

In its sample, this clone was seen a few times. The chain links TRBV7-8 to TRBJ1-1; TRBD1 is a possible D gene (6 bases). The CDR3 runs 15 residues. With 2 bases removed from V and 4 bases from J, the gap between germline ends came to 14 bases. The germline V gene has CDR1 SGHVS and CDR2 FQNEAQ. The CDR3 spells CASSLRLGGTTEAFF. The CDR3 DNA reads TGTGCCAGCAGCTTAAGGTTAGGGGGAACCACTGAAGCTTTCTTT.

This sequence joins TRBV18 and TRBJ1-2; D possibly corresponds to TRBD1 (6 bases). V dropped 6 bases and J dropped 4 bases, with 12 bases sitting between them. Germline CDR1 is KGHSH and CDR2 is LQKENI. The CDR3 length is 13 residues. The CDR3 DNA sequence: TGTGCCAGCTCGCAACAGGGCAGCTATGGCTACACCTTC. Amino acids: CASSQQGSYGYTF.

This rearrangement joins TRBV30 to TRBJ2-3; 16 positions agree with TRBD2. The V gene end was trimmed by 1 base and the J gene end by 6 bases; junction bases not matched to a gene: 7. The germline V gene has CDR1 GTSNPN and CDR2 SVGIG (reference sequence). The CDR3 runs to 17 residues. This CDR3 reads CAWSDIGTSGGVDTQYF. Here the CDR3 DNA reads TGTGCCTGGAGTGACATCGGGACTAGCGGGGGGGTGGATACGCAGTATTTT.

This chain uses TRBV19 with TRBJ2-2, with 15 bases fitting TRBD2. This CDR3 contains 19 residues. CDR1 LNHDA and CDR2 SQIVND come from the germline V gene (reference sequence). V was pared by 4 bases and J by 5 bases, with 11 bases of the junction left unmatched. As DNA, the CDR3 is TGTGCCAGTAGTAGCGACGGGACTAGCGGGGGGAGGTGGACCGGGGAGCTGTTTTTT. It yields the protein CASSSDGTSGGRWTGELFF.

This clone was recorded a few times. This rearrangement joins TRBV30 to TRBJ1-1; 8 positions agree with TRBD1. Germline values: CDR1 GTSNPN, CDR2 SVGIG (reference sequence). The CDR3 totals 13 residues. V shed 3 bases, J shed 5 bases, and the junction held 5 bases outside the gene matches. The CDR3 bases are TGTGCCTGGAGGGGGCGACAGGGGACTGAAGCTTTCTTT. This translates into CAWRGRQGTEAFF.

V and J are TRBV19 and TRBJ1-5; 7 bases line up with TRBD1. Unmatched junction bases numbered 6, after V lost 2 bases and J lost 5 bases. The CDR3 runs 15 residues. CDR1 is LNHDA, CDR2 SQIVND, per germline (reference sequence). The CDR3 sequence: CASSIRGRGDQPQHF. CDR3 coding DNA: TGTGCCAGTAGTATAAGGGGCAGGGGGGATCAGCCCCAGCATTTT.

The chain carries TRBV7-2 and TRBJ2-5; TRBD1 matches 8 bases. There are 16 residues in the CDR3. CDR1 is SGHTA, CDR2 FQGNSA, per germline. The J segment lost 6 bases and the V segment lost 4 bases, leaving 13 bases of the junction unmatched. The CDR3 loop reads CASSSMLGQGTKTQYF. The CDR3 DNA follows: TGTGCCAGCAGCTCCATGCTCGGACAGGGTACTAAGACCCAGTACTTC.

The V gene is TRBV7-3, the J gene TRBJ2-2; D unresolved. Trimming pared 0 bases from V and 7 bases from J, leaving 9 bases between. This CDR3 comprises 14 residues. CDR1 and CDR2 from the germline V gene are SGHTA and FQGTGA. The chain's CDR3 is CASSLTPEVGELFF. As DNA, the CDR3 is TGTGCCAGCAGCTTAACCCCCGAGGTCGGGGAGCTGTTTTTT.

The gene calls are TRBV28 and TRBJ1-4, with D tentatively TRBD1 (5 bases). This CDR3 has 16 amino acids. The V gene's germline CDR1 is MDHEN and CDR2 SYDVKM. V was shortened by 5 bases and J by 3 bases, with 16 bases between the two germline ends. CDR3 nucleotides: TGTGCCAGCAGTATTATCCGAGGACACCCTAATGAAAAACTGTTTTTT. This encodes CASSIIRGHPNEKLFF.

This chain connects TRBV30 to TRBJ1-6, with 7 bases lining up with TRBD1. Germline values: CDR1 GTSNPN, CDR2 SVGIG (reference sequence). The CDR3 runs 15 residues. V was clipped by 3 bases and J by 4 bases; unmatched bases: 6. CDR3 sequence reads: CAWSHRDRYNSPLHF. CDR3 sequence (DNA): TGTGCCTGGAGCCACCGGGACAGATATAATTCACCCCTCCACTTT. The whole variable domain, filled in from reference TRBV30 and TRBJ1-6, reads SQTIHQWPATLVQPVGSPLSLECTVEGTSNPNLYWYRQAAGRGLQLLFYSVGIGQISSEVPQNLSASRPQDRQFILSSKKLLLSDSGFYLCAWSHRDRYNSPLHFGNGTRLTVT.

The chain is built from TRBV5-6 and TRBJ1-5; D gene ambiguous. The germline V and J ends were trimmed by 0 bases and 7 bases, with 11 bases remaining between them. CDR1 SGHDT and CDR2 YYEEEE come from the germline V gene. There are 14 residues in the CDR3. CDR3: CASSLAGVGQPQHF. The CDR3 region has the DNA TGTGCCAGCAGCTTGGCCGGGGTCGGGCAGCCCCAGCATTTT.

The CDR3 DNA sequence: TGTGCCAGCAGCTTTGCGGTAAACCCCGACACAGATACGCAGTATTTT. Translating gives CASSFAVNPDTDTQYF. V and J are TRBV5-4 and TRBJ2-3; D remains ambiguous. The V and J ends lost 2 bases and 2 bases respectively, with 15 bases between them. The CDR3 totals 16 residues. Germline lookup yields CDR1 SGHNT and CDR2 YYREEE (reference sequence).

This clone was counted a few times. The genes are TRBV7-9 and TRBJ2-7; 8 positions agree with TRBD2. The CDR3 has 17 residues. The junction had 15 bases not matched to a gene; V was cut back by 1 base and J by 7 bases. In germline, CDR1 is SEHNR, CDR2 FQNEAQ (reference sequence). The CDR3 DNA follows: TGTGCCAGCAGCTTAGATTCGGTAGCGGGGTTCCGAGGGGAGCAGTACTTC. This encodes CASSLDSVAGFRGEQYF.

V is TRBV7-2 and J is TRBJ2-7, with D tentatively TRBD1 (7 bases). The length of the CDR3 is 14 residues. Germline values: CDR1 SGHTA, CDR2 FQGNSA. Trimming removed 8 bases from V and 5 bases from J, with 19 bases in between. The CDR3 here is CASASGVRGDEQYF. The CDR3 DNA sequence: TGTGCCAGCGCTTCCGGAGTCAGGGGGGACGAGCAGTACTTC.

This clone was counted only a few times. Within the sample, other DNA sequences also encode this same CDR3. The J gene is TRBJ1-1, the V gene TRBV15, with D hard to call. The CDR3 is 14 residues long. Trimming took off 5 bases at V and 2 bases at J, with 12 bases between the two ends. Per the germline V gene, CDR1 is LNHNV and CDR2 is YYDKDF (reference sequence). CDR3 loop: CATSRGWANTEAFF. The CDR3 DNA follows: TGTGCCACCAGCCGAGGGTGGGCCAACACTGAAGCTTTCTTT.

CDR3: CASSRDRDYGYTF. CDR3 DNA: TGTGCCAGCAGCCGGGACAGGGACTATGGCTACACCTTC. The chain is built from TRBV5-4 and TRBJ1-2, with 9 bases aligning to TRBD1. V shed 4 bases and J 3 bases; nucleotides not matched to a gene: 1. Germline values: CDR1 SGHNT, CDR2 YYREEE (reference sequence). The CDR3 has 13 amino acids.

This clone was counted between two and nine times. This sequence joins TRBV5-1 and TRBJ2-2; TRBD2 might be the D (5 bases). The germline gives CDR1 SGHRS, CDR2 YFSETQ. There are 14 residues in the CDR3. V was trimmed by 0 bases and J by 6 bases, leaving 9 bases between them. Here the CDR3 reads CASSLVVEAGELFF. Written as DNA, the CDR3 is TGCGCCAGCAGCTTGGTTGTGGAGGCCGGGGAGCTGTTTTTT.

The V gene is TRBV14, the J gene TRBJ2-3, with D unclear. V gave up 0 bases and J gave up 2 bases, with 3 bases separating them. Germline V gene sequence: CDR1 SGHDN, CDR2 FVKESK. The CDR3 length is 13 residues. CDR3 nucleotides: TGTGCCAGCAGCCAAGATCTCACAGATACGCAGTATTTT. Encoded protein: CASSQDLTDTQYF.

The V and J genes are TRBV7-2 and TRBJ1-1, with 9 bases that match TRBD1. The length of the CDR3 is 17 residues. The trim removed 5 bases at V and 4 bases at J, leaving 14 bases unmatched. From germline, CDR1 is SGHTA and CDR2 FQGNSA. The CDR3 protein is CASSRRSTGGGATEAFF. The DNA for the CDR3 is TGTGCCAGCAGCCGACGATCCACAGGGGGCGGTGCCACTGAAGCTTTCTTT.

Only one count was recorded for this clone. The CDR3 nucleotides read TGTGCCAGACTCTACAGGGGGAGTCCCTACGAGCAGTACTTC. Amino acid sequence: CARLYRGSPYEQYF. The chain uses TRBV6-5 and TRBJ2-5; 8 bases agree with TRBD1. Judging by the DNA end, TRBJ2-7 fits better; the J call may be wrong. Germline V gene sequence: CDR1 MNHEY, CDR2 SVGAGI. The CDR3 is made up of 14 amino acids.

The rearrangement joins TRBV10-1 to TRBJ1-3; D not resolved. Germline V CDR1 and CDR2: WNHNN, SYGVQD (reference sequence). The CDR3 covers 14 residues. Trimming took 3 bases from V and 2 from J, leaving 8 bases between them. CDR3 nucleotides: TGCGCCAGCAGTGACCGAGAGCCTGGAAACACCATATATTTT. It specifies CASSDREPGNTIYF.

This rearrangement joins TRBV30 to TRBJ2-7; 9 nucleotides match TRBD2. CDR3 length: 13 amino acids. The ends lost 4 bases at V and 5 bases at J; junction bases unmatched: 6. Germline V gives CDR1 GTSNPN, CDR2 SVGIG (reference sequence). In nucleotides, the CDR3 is TGTGCCTGGATGGAAGGACTAGCGAACGAGCAGTACTTC. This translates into CAWMEGLANEQYF.

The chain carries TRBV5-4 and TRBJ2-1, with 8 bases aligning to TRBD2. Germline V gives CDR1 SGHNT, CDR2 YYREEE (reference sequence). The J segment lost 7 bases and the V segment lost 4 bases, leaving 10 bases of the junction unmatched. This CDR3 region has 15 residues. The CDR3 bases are TGTGCCAGCAGCCTAATAGCGGGGTCCAGAAATGAGCAGTTCTTC. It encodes CASSLIAGSRNEQFF.

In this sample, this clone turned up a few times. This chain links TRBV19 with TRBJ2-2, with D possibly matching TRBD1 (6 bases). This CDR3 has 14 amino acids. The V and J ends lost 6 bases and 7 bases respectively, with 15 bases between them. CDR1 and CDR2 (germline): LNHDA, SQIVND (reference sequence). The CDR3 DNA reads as TGTGCCAGTAGGACGTATGGGGGCCGCGGGGAGCTGTTTTTT. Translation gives CASRTYGGRGELFF.

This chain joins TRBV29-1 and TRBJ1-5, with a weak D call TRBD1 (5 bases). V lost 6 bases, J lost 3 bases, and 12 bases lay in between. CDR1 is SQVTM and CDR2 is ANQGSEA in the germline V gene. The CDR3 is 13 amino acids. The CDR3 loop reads CSVGHGHNQPQHF. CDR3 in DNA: TGCAGCGTGGGGCACGGACACAATCAGCCCCAGCATTTT.

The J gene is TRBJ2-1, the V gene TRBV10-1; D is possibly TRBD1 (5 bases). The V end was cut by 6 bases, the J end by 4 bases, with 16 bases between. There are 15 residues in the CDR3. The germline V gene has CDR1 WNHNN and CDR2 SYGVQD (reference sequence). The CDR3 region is CASSRVLTLYNEQFF. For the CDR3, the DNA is TGCGCCAGCAGCAGGGTTCTGACCTTATACAATGAGCAGTTCTTC.